The rows below give T cell receptor beta chains drawn from one sample of a study of OX40 agonist ivuxolimab in advanced cancers. Measured with immunoSEQ multiplex PCR; TCRdb has only the in-frame clones, and not every one. The table lists about 48,000 clones, roughly 90% of them singletons. Sequences were derived from CD4+ or CD8+ T cells sorted from blood, sampled in a trial of the OX40 agonist ivuxolimab. The receptors were sampled from an adult with an advanced solid tumor such as melanoma, head and neck, liver or kidney cancer. Each CDR3 is given with its conserved first and last residue. The order of the fields is V gene, clone size, J gene, D gene, CDR3 protein, CDR3 DNA. The D gene is left open where the match is weak. A row's size may be missing; if present it is once, few, many or a size class.

v_gene: TRBV27; abundance: .; j_gene: TRBJ2-7; d_gene: .; CDR3aa: CASLVNSGSYEQYF; CDR3nt: TGTGCCAGCCTAGTTAACAGTGGATCCTACGAGCAGTACTTC
v_gene: TRBV13; abundance: .; j_gene: TRBJ2-1; d_gene: TRBD2; CDR3aa: CASSPTTSGDSKAVPEQFF; CDR3nt: TGTGCCAGCAGCCCGACGACTAGCGGGGATTCCAAGGCCGTCCCTGAGCAGTTCTTC
v_gene: TRBV27; abundance: .; j_gene: TRBJ2-7; d_gene: .; CDR3aa: CASSIDGTQYEQYF; CDR3nt: TGTGCCAGCAGTATAGACGGGACACAATACGAGCAGTACTTC
v_gene: TRBV5-5; abundance: .; j_gene: TRBJ1-4; d_gene: .; CDR3aa: CASSFFQGSFNEKLFF; CDR3nt: TGTGCCAGCAGCTTCTTCCAGGGGTCTTTTAATGAAAAACTGTTTTTT
v_gene: TRBV4-1; abundance: .; j_gene: TRBJ1-2; d_gene: .; CDR3aa: CASSQVDGQGEGYTF; CDR3nt: TGCGCCAGCAGCCAAGTAGACGGGCAGGGTGAAGGCTACACCTTC
v_gene: TRBV5-5; abundance: .; j_gene: TRBJ1-1; d_gene: .; CDR3aa: CASSPPGEEAFF; CDR3nt: TGTGCCAGCAGCCCACCGGGGGAGGAAGCTTTCTTT
v_gene: TRBV4-3; abundance: once; j_gene: TRBJ2-1; d_gene: TRBD2; CDR3aa: CASSHGRGGLDEQFF; CDR3nt: TGCGCCAGCAGCCATGGCCGGGGGGGCCTCGATGAGCAGTTCTTC
v_gene: TRBV7-9; abundance: .; j_gene: TRBJ2-2; d_gene: .; CDR3aa: CASSYKITGELFF; CDR3nt: TGTGCCAGCAGCTATAAGATTACCGGGGAGCTGTTTTTT
v_gene: TRBV25-1; abundance: few; j_gene: TRBJ1-5; d_gene: .; CDR3aa: CASSEFGGNQPQHF; CDR3nt: TGTGCCAGCAGTGAATTCGGTGGCAATCAGCCCCAGCATTTT
v_gene: TRBV2; abundance: .; j_gene: TRBJ2-2; d_gene: .; CDR3aa: CASSEDRGGELFF; CDR3nt: TGTGCCAGCAGTGAAGACCGCGGGGGGGAGCTGTTTTTT
v_gene: TRBV7-9; abundance: .; j_gene: TRBJ1-3; d_gene: .; CDR3aa: CASSGGLTGFSGNTIYF; CDR3nt: TGTGCCAGCAGCGGGGGGCTAACAGGGTTCTCTGGAAACACCATATATTTT
v_gene: TRBV4-1; abundance: .; j_gene: TRBJ1-2; d_gene: .; CDR3aa: CASSSTLPGYTF; CDR3nt: TGCGCCAGCAGCTCCACGTTGCCCGGCTACACCTTC
v_gene: TRBV4-3; abundance: .; j_gene: TRBJ1-2; d_gene: TRBD1; CDR3aa: CASSQVTGGFPYGYTF; CDR3nt: TGCGCCAGCAGCCAAGTGACAGGGGGCTTTCCTTATGGCTACACCTTC
v_gene: TRBV11-2; abundance: once; j_gene: TRBJ2-5; d_gene: .; CDR3aa: CASSFWGAAETQYF; CDR3nt: TGTGCCAGCAGCTTCTGGGGGGCCGCAGAGACCCAGTACTTC
v_gene: TRBV5-4; abundance: .; j_gene: TRBJ2-5; d_gene: .; CDR3aa: CASSIDQGQETQYF; CDR3nt: TGTGCCAGCAGTATCGATCAGGGCCAGGAGACCCAGTACTTC
v_gene: TRBV5-1; abundance: .; j_gene: TRBJ2-5; d_gene: TRBD2; CDR3aa: CASSYSGGAGETQYF; CDR3nt: TGCGCCAGCAGCTATAGCGGGGGGGCTGGAGAGACCCAGTACTTC
v_gene: TRBV4-1; abundance: few; j_gene: TRBJ1-1; d_gene: .; CDR3aa: CASKQGSSGTEAFF; CDR3nt: TGCGCCAGCAAACAGGGATCGTCGGGGACTGAAGCTTTCTTT
v_gene: TRBV5-4; abundance: .; j_gene: TRBJ2-5; d_gene: .; CDR3aa: CASSLDEGLPETQYF; CDR3nt: TGTGCCAGCAGCTTGGACGAAGGACTCCCAGAGACCCAGTACTTC
v_gene: TRBV11-2; abundance: once; j_gene: TRBJ1-2; d_gene: .; CDR3aa: CASSSGYGYTF; CDR3nt: TGTGCCAGCAGCTCCGGATATGGCTACACCTTC
v_gene: TRBV7-2; abundance: .; j_gene: TRBJ2-1; d_gene: TRBD1; CDR3aa: CASSLGQSPYNEQFF; CDR3nt: TGTGCCAGCAGCTTGGGACAGTCCCCTTACAATGAGCAGTTCTTC
v_gene: TRBV6-5; abundance: .; j_gene: TRBJ2-7; d_gene: .; CDR3aa: CASSSTSQGGAYEQYF; CDR3nt: TGTGCCAGCAGTTCGACCTCCCAGGGCGGGGCCTACGAGCAGTACTTC
v_gene: TRBV27; abundance: .; j_gene: TRBJ2-7; d_gene: .; CDR3aa: CASSPRWGGGYEQYF; CDR3nt: TGTGCCAGCAGTCCTCGGTGGGGAGGCGGATACGAGCAGTACTTC
v_gene: TRBV4-3; abundance: .; j_gene: TRBJ2-5; d_gene: TRBD2; CDR3aa: CASSQGTSATETQYF; CDR3nt: TGCGCCAGCAGCCAAGGGACTAGCGCAACTGAGACCCAGTACTTC
v_gene: TRBV2; abundance: .; j_gene: TRBJ2-5; d_gene: .; CDR3aa: CASSDANQEAQYF; CDR3nt: TGTGCCAGCAGTGACGCCAACCAAGAGGCCCAGTACTTC
v_gene: TRBV9; abundance: .; j_gene: TRBJ1-2; d_gene: .; CDR3aa: CASSPGTWGGYTF; CDR3nt: TGTGCCAGCAGCCCGGGGACTTGGGGGGGCTACACCTTC
v_gene: TRBV9; abundance: .; j_gene: TRBJ1-1; d_gene: .; CDR3aa: CASSALGGGTYTEAFF; CDR3nt: TGTGCCAGCAGCGCATTGGGCGGAGGCACCTACACTGAAGCTTTCTTT
v_gene: TRBV9; abundance: .; j_gene: TRBJ2-1; d_gene: .; CDR3aa: CASSVGGGYNEQFF; CDR3nt: TGTGCCAGCAGCGTAGGTGGGGGTTACAATGAGCAGTTCTTC
v_gene: TRBV7-9; abundance: few; j_gene: TRBJ1-6; d_gene: .; CDR3aa: CASRGGTSSYNSPLHF; CDR3nt: TGTGCCAGCAGAGGGGGAACGAGCTCCTATAATTCACCCCTCCACTTT
v_gene: TRBV14; abundance: .; j_gene: TRBJ2-7; d_gene: .; CDR3aa: CASSPQGLGEQYF; CDR3nt: TGTGCCAGCAGCCCACAGGGTTTGGGGGAGCAGTACTTC
v_gene: TRBV7-9; abundance: .; j_gene: TRBJ2-7; d_gene: TRBD1; CDR3aa: CASSLVRTGAAIFYEQYF; CDR3nt: TGTGCCAGCAGCTTAGTTCGGACAGGGGCGGCAATCTTCTACGAGCAGTACTTC
v_gene: TRBV29-1; abundance: .; j_gene: TRBJ1-3; d_gene: .; CDR3aa: CTFLSGNTIYF; CDR3nt: TGCACCTTCCTCTCGGGAAACACCATATATTTT
v_gene: TRBV4-3; abundance: .; j_gene: TRBJ2-2; d_gene: .; CDR3aa: CASSQGYIGGNTGELFF; CDR3nt: TGCGCCAGCAGCCAGGGGTACATCGGGGGGAACACCGGGGAGCTGTTTTTT
v_gene: TRBV7-6; abundance: .; j_gene: TRBJ1-1; d_gene: TRBD1; CDR3aa: CASSNRGLNTEAFF; CDR3nt: TGTGCCAGCAGCAACAGGGGGTTGAACACTGAAGCTTTCTTT
v_gene: TRBV6-4; abundance: .; j_gene: TRBJ2-2; d_gene: .; CDR3aa: CASYGEGELFF; CDR3nt: TGTGCCAGTTACGGGGAGGGGGAGCTGTTTTTT
v_gene: TRBV4-3; abundance: .; j_gene: TRBJ2-1; d_gene: .; CDR3aa: CASSHLDSNNEQFF; CDR3nt: TGCGCCAGCAGCCATTTGGACAGTAACAATGAGCAGTTCTTC
v_gene: TRBV7-8; abundance: .; j_gene: TRBJ2-5; d_gene: .; CDR3aa: CASSFLLAEQETQYF; CDR3nt: TGTGCCAGCAGCTTCCTCTTAGCAGAACAAGAGACCCAGTACTTC
v_gene: TRBV28; abundance: .; j_gene: TRBJ2-1; d_gene: .; CDR3aa: CASSFFNNEQFF; CDR3nt: TGTGCCAGCAGTTTTTTTAACAATGAGCAGTTCTTC
v_gene: TRBV13; abundance: .; j_gene: TRBJ2-1; d_gene: TRBD2; CDR3aa: CASSLLGSGGPSYNEQFF; CDR3nt: TGTGCCAGCAGCTTACTCGGTAGCGGGGGGCCCTCCTACAATGAGCAGTTCTTC
v_gene: TRBV11-2; abundance: .; j_gene: TRBJ2-7; d_gene: TRBD2; CDR3aa: CASSLGRTRTYEQYF; CDR3nt: TGTGCCAGCAGCTTGGGAAGGACTAGAACCTACGAGCAGTACTTC
v_gene: TRBV5-6; abundance: .; j_gene: TRBJ2-2; d_gene: .; CDR3aa: CASSSQGVEIGELFF; CDR3nt: TGTGCCAGCAGCTCCCAGGGCGTGGAGATCGGGGAGCTGTTTTTT
v_gene: TRBV28; abundance: .; j_gene: TRBJ1-2; d_gene: .; CDR3aa: CASSPLTGLFTHGYTF; CDR3nt: TGTGCCAGCAGTCCCCTCACAGGGTTGTTTACTCATGGCTACACCTTC
v_gene: TRBV7-2; abundance: .; j_gene: TRBJ2-1; d_gene: TRBD1; CDR3aa: CASSPGGNEQFF; CDR3nt: TGTGCCAGCAGCCCAGGGGGCAATGAGCAGTTCTTC
v_gene: TRBV18; abundance: .; j_gene: TRBJ2-7; d_gene: TRBD1; CDR3aa: CASSPEGASYEQYF; CDR3nt: TGTGCCAGCTCACCAGAGGGGGCTAGCTACGAGCAGTACTTC
v_gene: TRBV27; abundance: .; j_gene: TRBJ1-1; d_gene: .; CDR3aa: CASSSTDISTEAFF; CDR3nt: TGTGCCAGCAGCTCAACCGATATTAGCACTGAAGCTTTCTTT
v_gene: TRBV11-2; abundance: .; j_gene: TRBJ2-7; d_gene: .; CDR3aa: CASSLAPLYEQYF; CDR3nt: TGTGCCAGCAGCTTAGCCCCTTTGTACGAGCAGTACTTC
v_gene: TRBV6-5; abundance: .; j_gene: TRBJ2-1; d_gene: TRBD2; CDR3aa: CASRQSGSSYNEQFF; CDR3nt: TGTGCCAGCAGACAGAGCGGGAGCTCCTACAATGAGCAGTTCTTC
v_gene: TRBV6-5; abundance: .; j_gene: TRBJ1-2; d_gene: .; CDR3aa: CASRTGGYGYTF; CDR3nt: TGTGCCAGCAGAACGGGAGGCTATGGCTACACCTTC
v_gene: TRBV27; abundance: .; j_gene: TRBJ2-7; d_gene: TRBD1; CDR3aa: CASSSTGGSAYEQYF; CDR3nt: TGTGCCAGCAGTTCTACAGGGGGTTCCGCCTACGAGCAGTACTTC
v_gene: TRBV4-3; abundance: .; j_gene: TRBJ1-6; d_gene: .; CDR3aa: CASSQDSEKNSPLHF; CDR3nt: TGCGCCAGCAGCCAAGATTCGGAGAAAAATTCACCCCTCCACTTT
v_gene: TRBV7-2; abundance: .; j_gene: TRBJ1-5; d_gene: .; CDR3aa: CASSPTAGTGQPQHF; CDR3nt: TGTGCCAGCAGCCCTACGGCGGGAACGGGACAGCCCCAGCATTTT
v_gene: TRBV14; abundance: .; j_gene: TRBJ2-1; d_gene: TRBD2; CDR3aa: CASSQGLAVYNEQFF; CDR3nt: TGTGCCAGCAGCCAAGGACTAGCGGTTTACAATGAGCAGTTCTTC